Listed here are 23 T cell receptor beta chains from one sample, sequenced in a study of control samples from healthy donors and cancer patients. Data came from immunoSEQ multiplex PCR; TCRdb stores just in-frame clones and leaves some out. The sample has fewer than 90,000 clones; about 90% are singletons. Sequenced input: blood. These receptors originate from a man aged 45-65 years in good health.

The chain joins TRBV25-1 to TRBJ2-3; 9 nucleotides match TRBD1. From germline, CDR1 is MGHDK and CDR2 SYGVNS. This CDR3 comprises 14 residues. V was pared by 8 bases and J by 4 bases, with 7 bases of the junction left unmatched. CDR3 residues: CASGGTGPSDTQYF. In DNA, the CDR3 is TGTGCCAGCGGGGGGACAGGGCCTTCAGATACGCAGTATTTT.

This clone was observed once. V is TRBV24-1 and J is TRBJ2-5; 13 bases match TRBD2. The V gene's germline CDR1 is KGHDR and CDR2 SFDVKD. With 2 bases clipped from V and 5 bases from J, the junction kept 1 base outside the gene matches. This CDR3 has 15 amino acids. CDR3 coding DNA: TGTGCCACCAGTGATTGGGGACTAGCGGGGGAGACCCAGTACTTC. Protein product: CATSDWGLAGETQYF.

The J gene is TRBJ1-6, the V gene TRBV19; no definite D call. CDR1 and CDR2 (germline): LNHDA, SQIVND (reference sequence). Trimming removed 3 bases from V and 9 bases from J, with 12 bases in between. The CDR3 is made up of 14 amino acids. The CDR3 region is CASSIQQKGSPLHF. The CDR3 DNA sequence: TGTGCCAGTAGTATCCAACAGAAAGGTTCACCCCTCCACTTT.

The genes are TRBV6-6 and TRBJ1-3, with 9 nucleotides matching TRBD1. This CDR3 comprises 13 residues. Germline CDR1 MNHNY, CDR2 SVGAGI (reference sequence). J lost 8 bases, V lost 9 bases, and 8 bases had no gene match. In DNA, the CDR3 is TGTGCCAGTTACACAGGGGGCGCATACACCATATATTTT. It specifies CASYTGGAYTIYF.

This clone has a single count. The chain couples TRBV5-1 to TRBJ2-1; tentative D call: TRBD1 (6 bases). Trimming took off 4 bases at V and 4 bases at J, with 15 bases between the two ends. This CDR3 has 15 amino acids. The V gene's germline CDR1 is SGHRS and CDR2 YFSETQ. The CDR3 reads CASSPPGAVYNEQFF. CDR3 coding DNA: TGCGCCAGCAGCCCTCCAGGGGCGGTTTACAATGAGCAGTTCTTC.

This chain joins TRBV2 and TRBJ2-7; 7 bases map to TRBD1. V dropped 6 bases and J dropped 2; count of bases not matched to a gene: 10. From germline, CDR1 is SNHLY and CDR2 FYNNEI. The CDR3 loop spans 15 amino acids. DNA for the CDR3: TGTGCCAGCAGCCGAGACAGGGCAGTCGCCTACGAGCAGTACTTC. This encodes CASSRDRAVAYEQYF. Drawing the rest from reference TRBV2 and TRBJ2-7, the complete variable domain is EPEVTQTPSHQVTQMGQEVILRCVPISNHLYFYWYRQILGQKVEFLVSFYNNEISEKSEIFDDQFSVERPDGSNFTLKIRSTKLEDSAMYFCASSRDRAVAYEQYFGPGTRLTVT.

V is TRBV19 and J is TRBJ1-4; TRBD1 is a possible D gene (5 bases). The CDR3 spans 15 residues. Germline loops: CDR1 LNHDA, CDR2 SQIVND (reference sequence). The V end lost 7 bases, the J end lost 1 base, and 13 bases lay between the germline ends. The CDR3 here is CASKGALGTNEKLFF. For the CDR3, the DNA is TGTGCCAGTAAAGGGGCCTTGGGAACTAATGAAAAACTGTTTTTT.

CDR3 protein: CASSLEGGGMNGELFF. The CDR3 DNA is TGTGCCAGCAGCCTAGAGGGCGGGGGGATGAACGGGGAGCTGTTTTTT. V usage is TRBV4-2 and J usage is TRBJ2-2; 8 nucleotides agree with TRBD2. The CDR3 spans 16 residues. Trimming at V came to 4 bases and at J to 7 bases, leaving 11 bases not matched to a gene. CDR1 and CDR2 (germline): LGHNA, YNFKEQ.

This rearrangement joins TRBV7-7 to TRBJ2-5; D gene uncertain. CDR3 size: 13 residues. The V end lost 1 base, the J end lost 7 bases, and 10 bases lay between the germline ends. The germline V gene has CDR1 SSHAT and CDR2 FNYEAQ (reference sequence). In DNA, the CDR3 is TGTGCCAGCAGCTTAGAATCGGGCGGGACCCAGTACTTC. Protein: CASSLESGGTQYF.

The rearrangement joins TRBV5-5 to TRBJ1-2; D is undetermined. Trimming stripped 4 bases from V and 8 bases from J, with 15 bases between. Germline V lookup: CDR1 SGHKS, CDR2 YYEKEE (reference sequence). CDR3 length equals 13 residues. The CDR3, as DNA: TGTGCCAGCAGCCCGGAAGGCGTGCAAGGCTACACCTTC. Amino acid sequence: CASSPEGVQGYTF.

This rearrangement joins TRBV28 to TRBJ1-1; a possible D gene is TRBD1 (6 bases). Trimming took off 2 bases at V and 9 bases at J, with 13 bases between the two ends. In germline, CDR1 is MDHEN, CDR2 SYDVKM. The CDR3 runs to 13 residues. CDR3 coding DNA: TGTGCCAGCAGTTTAGGGGGCAGTCTTCAAGCTTTCTTT. Amino acids: CASSLGGSLQAFF.

The chain is built from TRBV4-1 and TRBJ1-1; TRBD1 aligns across 7 bases. Germline V lookup: CDR1 MGHRA, CDR2 YSYEKL. This CDR3 region has 15 residues. V lost 3 bases and J lost 2; bases outside the gene matches: 6. The CDR3 DNA reads as TGCGCCAGCAGCCACCAGGGGGTGGGAAACACTGAAGCTTTCTTT. Translated, it gives CASSHQGVGNTEAFF.

The chain links TRBV30 to TRBJ1-5; D is unresolved. The germline CDR1 and CDR2 sequences are GTSNPN and SVGIG (reference sequence). V lost 0 bases, J lost 4 bases, and 10 bases lay in between. The CDR3 runs 14 residues. The CDR3 sequence is CAWSVPGWNQPQHF. DNA for the CDR3: TGTGCCTGGAGTGTACCGGGTTGGAATCAGCCCCAGCATTTT. The entire variable domain, with the rest obtained from reference TRBV30 and TRBJ1-5, is as follows: SQTIHQWPATLVQPVGSPLSLECTVEGTSNPNLYWYRQAAGRGLQLLFYSVGIGQISSEVPQNLSASRPQDRQFILSSKKLLLSDSGFYLCAWSVPGWNQPQHFGDGTRLSIL.

V gene TRBV4-3 combines with J gene TRBJ2-3; D is uncertain. The V end was cut by 1 base, the J end by 2 bases, with 4 bases between. The CDR3 consists of 13 residues. Germline V lookup: CDR1 LGHNA, CDR2 YSLEER. The CDR3 region is CASSQANTDTQYF. The CDR3 bases are TGCGCCAGCAGCCAAGCTAACACAGATACGCAGTATTTT.

The chain combines TRBV7-8 with TRBJ1-1; unclear D gene. The length of the CDR3 is 13 residues. The germline V and J ends were trimmed by 1 base and 1 base, with 4 bases remaining between them. Germline CDR1 SGHVS, CDR2 FQNEAQ. CDR3 region: CASSLGRNTEAFF. The CDR3 bases are TGTGCCAGCAGCTTAGGAAGGAACACTGAAGCTTTCTTT.

The chain links TRBV10-3 to TRBJ2-1; either TRBD1 or TRBD2 may supply D (5 bases each). The CDR3 loop spans 14 amino acids. Deletions cut 5 bases from V and 8 bases from J, with 16 bases between. Germline V gene data show CDR1 as ENHRY and CDR2 as SYGVKD. In DNA, the CDR3 is TGTGCCATCAGTCAGGGACGGCAGTATGATGAGCAGTTCTTC. This gives the protein CAISQGRQYDEQFF.

V gene TRBV4-1 combines with J gene TRBJ1-1; D gene uncertain. V shed 6 bases and J shed 6 bases, with 20 bases lying between them. There are 15 residues in the CDR3. Germline lookup yields CDR1 MGHRA and CDR2 YSYEKL. Here the CDR3 reads CASSERGPSGAEAFF. The CDR3 coding sequence is TGCGCCAGCAGTGAAAGAGGGCCCTCCGGGGCTGAAGCTTTCTTT.

The rearrangement links TRBV3-1 (or the pseudogene TRBV3-2) to TRBJ2-2; D is unclear. Germline V lookup: CDR1 LGHDT, CDR2 YNNKEL (reference sequence). V lost 1 base and J 0 bases, leaving 6 bases between the germline ends. The CDR3 extends over 15 amino acids. DNA of the CDR3: TGTGCCAGCAGCCAAGGGACCGCGAACACCGGGGAGCTGTTTTTT. Protein sequence: CASSQGTANTGELFF.

V gene TRBV5-1 combines with J gene TRBJ2-3; 8 bases are shared with TRBD2. V lost 3 bases and J lost 2; bases outside the gene matches: 2. This CDR3 is built from 14 residues. Germline V gene lookup returns CDR1 SGHRS and CDR2 YFSETQ. CDR3 residues: CASSSLADTDTQYF. DNA for the CDR3: TGCGCCAGCAGCTCACTAGCGGACACAGATACGCAGTATTTT.

This chain connects TRBV12-3 or TRBV12-4 to TRBJ1-2; unclear D gene. V was cut by 7 bases and J by 3 bases, with 12 bases left in between. The CDR3 is 13 amino acids. The CDR3 nucleotides read TGTGCCAGCACCCCGTTTTTCGACTATGGCTACACCTTC. It codes for CASTPFFDYGYTF.

The gene calls are TRBV5-1 and TRBJ2-2; TRBD1 matches 7 bases. The CDR3 loop spans 15 amino acids. V shed 0 bases and J 5 bases; nucleotides not matched to a gene: 4. Germline V gives CDR1 SGHRS, CDR2 YFSETQ. CDR3: CASSLGTGETGELFF. In DNA form, the CDR3 reads TGCGCCAGCAGCTTGGGTACAGGGGAAACCGGGGAGCTGTTTTTT.

The rearrangement links TRBV13 to TRBJ2-3, with 10 nucleotides matching TRBD2. V lost 4 bases to trimming and J lost 0 bases; unmatched junction nucleotides: 10. Germline V gene sequence: CDR1 PRHDT, CDR2 FYEKMQ (reference sequence). The CDR3 is made up of 18 amino acids. The CDR3, as DNA: TGTGCCAGCAGCTCCGCGCTAGCGGGAGACCCTAGCACAGATACGCAGTATTTT. It translates to CASSSALAGDPSTDTQYF.

V and J are TRBV29-1 and TRBJ1-2; 10 positions match TRBD1. There are 13 residues in the CDR3. V lost 6 bases and J lost 0; bases outside the gene matches: 1. The germline gives CDR1 SQVTM, CDR2 ANQGSEA. The CDR3 DNA is TGCAGCGTAGACAGGGGGCCTAACTATGGCTACACCTTC. Translating gives CSVDRGPNYGYTF.